Shown below are 30 T cell receptor beta chains from a single sample sequenced in a study of identical twins. Each CDR3 protein gets one entry after TCRdb re-called the 5' RACE reads with MiXCR. Of a few hundred thousand distinct CDR3 sequences listed, 7.5% to 10% are singletons. The same sample was also used in a study of yellow fever vaccine responses in identical twins.

The sample consisted of PBMCs. The receptors come from a woman between 18 and 29 years old in good health.

This clonotype was detected many times. The CDR3: CASSLDRGGKSFF. CDR3 nucleotide sequence: TGTGCCAGCAGTTTGGACAGGGGCGGGAAATCTTTCTTT. The chain joins TRBV12-3 or TRBV12-4 to TRBJ1-1, with TRBD1 identical over 9 bases. V dropped 3 bases and J dropped 12; count of bases not matched to a gene: 8. This CDR3 spans 13 amino acids.

The chain carries TRBV6-1 and TRBJ2-1; D perhaps matches TRBD2 (5 bases). Deletions cut 7 bases from V and 2 bases from J, with 12 bases between. The CDR3 covers 14 residues. Germline V lookup: CDR1 MNHNS, CDR2 SASEGT. The CDR3 loop reads CASKPEAAYNEQFF. For the CDR3, the DNA is TGTGCCAGCAAACCTGAAGCGGCCTACAATGAGCAGTTCTTC.

This clonotype was seen more than once but under ten times. The J gene is TRBJ2-1, the V gene TRBV20-1; TRBD2 matches 14 bases. The CDR3 contains 17 residues. Germline V gene lookup returns CDR1 DFQATT and CDR2 SNEGSKA (reference sequence). CDR3 residues: CSPGTSGGFRSYNEQFF. CDR3 bases: TGCAGCCCCGGGACTAGCGGGGGTTTTAGGTCCTACAATGAGCAGTTCTTC.

The rearrangement joins TRBV7-9 to TRBJ2-2; 7 bases line up with TRBD2. CDR1 and CDR2 (germline): SEHNR, FQNEAQ (reference sequence). CDR3 length equals 14 residues. Germline trimming cut 6 bases from V and 3 bases from J; bases unmatched to any gene: 4. The CDR3 protein is CASRGTMYTGELFF. The CDR3 DNA is TGTGCCAGCAGGGGGACTATGTACACCGGGGAGCTGTTTTTT.

This clonotype occurred a few times. This chain connects TRBV29-1 to TRBJ2-2, with D perhaps matching TRBD1 (6 bases). V was pared by 7 bases and J by 1 base, with 10 bases between. The length of the CDR3 is 13 residues. From germline, CDR1 is SQVTM and CDR2 ANQGSEA. CDR3 region: CSGRTVNTGELFF. CDR3 nucleotide sequence: TGCAGCGGCCGGACAGTGAACACCGGGGAGCTGTTTTTT.

This clonotype showed up many times. V gene TRBV12-3 or TRBV12-4 combines with J gene TRBJ2-7, with TRBD1 as a possible D gene (6 bases). The CDR3 has 14 amino acids. V gave up 7 bases and J gave up 2 bases, with 15 bases separating them. CDR3 DNA sequence: TGTGCCAGCACCACCCCCCGACAGGCCTACGAGCAGTACTTC. Translation: CASTTPRQAYEQYF.

At least ten counts were recorded for this clonotype. V and J are TRBV20-1 and TRBJ2-5, with D maybe TRBD1 (5 bases). The CDR3 is made up of 12 amino acids. From germline, CDR1 is DFQATT and CDR2 SNEGSKA (reference sequence). The ends were cut back, 5 bases at V and 3 bases at J, with 10 bases in the middle. CDR3 sequence reads: CSAQQGEETQYF. The DNA for the CDR3 is TGCAGTGCTCAACAAGGGGAAGAGACCCAGTACTTC.

The CDR3 is CASRRLAGNEQYF. Here the CDR3 DNA reads TGTGCCAGCAGGAGACTAGCGGGGAACGAGCAGTACTTC. The chain carries TRBV2 and TRBJ2-7; 11 positions match TRBD2. The V gene's germline CDR1 is SNHLY and CDR2 FYNNEI. The CDR3 consists of 13 residues. V was pared by 6 bases and J by 5 bases, with 3 bases of the junction left unmatched.

Note on this clonotype: This sequence may be a read error, since a much larger clone differs from it by one base. The chain has TRBV5-1 and TRBJ2-7; TRBD2 is a possible D gene (6 bases). The CDR3 has 15 residues. Germline V lookup: CDR1 SGHRS, CDR2 YFSETQ. V gave up 4 bases and J gave up 0 bases, with 14 bases separating them. The CDR3, as DNA: TGCGCCAGCAGCCATGGGACTCAAAGCTCCTACGAGCAGTACTTC. It is translated as CASSHGTQSSYEQYF.

This clonotype was counted once. The chain couples TRBV2 to TRBJ2-3; possibly TRBD1 or TRBD2 for D (6 bases each). The germline CDR1 and CDR2 sequences are SNHLY and FYNNEI. Trimming took off 6 bases at V and 6 bases at J, with 13 bases between the two ends. The CDR3 is 13 residues long. For the CDR3, the DNA is TGTGCCAGCAGGGGGGGCACAGGGGATACGCAGTATTTT. Protein: CASRGGTGDTQYF.

This clonotype has only a few counts. The chain uses TRBV20-1 and TRBJ2-7; 9 positions agree with TRBD2. The V gene's germline CDR1 is DFQATT and CDR2 SNEGSKA (reference sequence). The CDR3 extends over 15 amino acids. V dropped 5 bases and J dropped 2; count of bases not matched to a gene: 10. CDR3 in DNA: TGCAGTGCTCGGGGGGGCCTAGCGGGGACCTACGAGCAGTACTTC. Protein: CSARGGLAGTYEQYF.

The chain carries TRBV19 and TRBJ2-7, with D perhaps being TRBD1 or TRBD2 (5 bases each). V lost 1 base and J 6 bases, leaving 13 bases between the germline ends. Germline V lookup: CDR1 LNHDA, CDR2 SQIVND (reference sequence). This CDR3 has 14 residues. As DNA, the CDR3 is TGTGCCAGTAGTATAGCCGGGACCTACCCCGAGCAGTACTTC. Encoded protein: CASSIAGTYPEQYF. Filled out from reference TRBV19 and TRBJ2-7, the complete variable domain reads DGGITQSPKYLFRKEGQNVTLSCEQNLNHDAMYWYRQDPGQGLRLIYYSQIVNDFQKGDIAEGYSVSREKKESFPLTVTSAQKNPTAFYLCASSIAGTYPEQYFGPGTRLTVT.

This clonotype was found many times. This chain links TRBV7-9 with TRBJ2-5; D is ambiguous. Trimming took 3 bases from V and 0 from J, leaving 11 bases between them. The CDR3 covers 15 residues. Per germline, CDR1 SEHNR and CDR2 FQNEAQ (reference sequence). As DNA, the CDR3 is TGTGCCAGCAGCTTTGGAGACCCGTACCAAGAGACCCAGTACTTC. This codes for CASSFGDPYQETQYF.

The chain carries TRBV14 and TRBJ2-3; D call uncertain. Germline V gene sequence: CDR1 SGHDN, CDR2 FVKESK. Trimming stripped 4 bases from V and 2 bases from J, with 13 bases between. The CDR3 loop spans 15 amino acids. DNA of the CDR3: TGTGCCAGCAGCCCTGGTATCCATTTCACAGATACGCAGTATTTT. Its protein product is CASSPGIHFTDTQYF.

This clonotype was seen a handful of times. The chain has TRBV24-1 and TRBJ2-5; tentatively, D is TRBD2 (6 bases). This CDR3 is built from 13 residues. V dropped 7 bases and J dropped 1 base, with 9 bases sitting between them. Germline V gene data show CDR1 as KGHDR and CDR2 as SFDVKD. The CDR3 DNA sequence: TGTGCCACCAGAGGGACTGGCCAAGAGACCCAGTACTTC. Translation gives CATRGTGQETQYF.

This clonotype was observed many times. This chain uses TRBV24-1 with TRBJ2-1; D unresolved. CDR3 length: 14 residues. Germline V gene data show CDR1 as KGHDR and CDR2 as SFDVKD. With 0 bases removed from V and 6 bases from J, the gap between germline ends came to 8 bases. The chain's CDR3 is CATSDLFGRNEQFF. CDR3 DNA sequence: TGTGCCACCAGTGATTTGTTTGGACGCAATGAGCAGTTCTTC.

This clonotype was seen many times. The rearrangement joins TRBV6-5 to TRBJ2-7; a weak D match, TRBD2 (6 bases). The germline V gene encodes CDR1 MNHEY and CDR2 SVGAGI. Trimming removed 0 bases from V and 3 bases from J, with 12 bases in between. The CDR3 is 15 amino acids. The CDR3 nucleotides read TGTGCCAGCAGTTACTCGAAGGCTAGCGACTACGAGCAGTACTTC. Protein sequence: CASSYSKASDYEQYF.

About this clonotype itself: This could be a read error, since a much larger clone is one nucleotide away. This chain uses TRBV29-1 with TRBJ1-2; no clear D gene. Germline assignment: CDR1 SQVTM and CDR2 ANQGSEA. The CDR3 covers 15 residues. The CDR3 reads CSVELWRTRGYGYNF. The CDR3 coding sequence is TGCAGCGTTGAACTATGGCGGACGCGAGGGTATGGCTACAACTTC.

This clonotype came up a few times. The chain couples TRBV30 to TRBJ2-5; tentative D call: TRBD2 (5 bases). The V end was cut by 0 bases, the J end by 5 bases, with 19 bases between. The CDR3 spans 16 residues. Germline V gene data show CDR1 as GTSNPN and CDR2 as SVGIG (reference sequence). In DNA, the CDR3 is TGTGCCTGGAGTGTATTGCCGGGGTTCCCACGGGAGACCCAGTACTTC. This gives the protein CAWSVLPGFPRETQYF.

This clonotype was picked up a small number of times. The V call is TRBV6-2 or TRBV6-3, the J call TRBJ1-1; 10 bases align to TRBD1. The CDR3 has 15 residues. Germline values: CDR1 MNHEY, CDR2 SVGEGT. Losses at the gene ends were 6 bases for V and 3 bases for J; bases not matched to a gene: 7. CDR3 loop: CASSSGTGVYTEAFF. CDR3 coding DNA: TGTGCCAGCAGCTCTGGGACAGGGGTTTACACTGAAGCTTTCTTT.

J is TRBJ2-4 and V is TRBV20-1; 12 bases map to TRBD2. Losses at the gene ends were 8 bases for V and 2 bases for J; bases not matched to a gene: 25. Germline V gives CDR1 DFQATT, CDR2 SNEGSKA (reference sequence). This CDR3 has 21 residues. The CDR3 reads CSLPGQGIVEGLAGSKNIQYF. In DNA form, the CDR3 reads TGCAGTCTACCGGGACAGGGTATCGTAGAGGGACTAGCGGGTTCCAAAAACATTCAGTACTTC.

This clonotype occurred a few times. V usage is TRBV28 and J usage is TRBJ2-5, with 7 bases matching TRBD2. V dropped 5 bases and J dropped 4; count of bases not matched to a gene: 7. Germline V gene data show CDR1 as MDHEN and CDR2 as SYDVKM. The CDR3 is 14 residues long. The CDR3 bases are TGTGCCAGCAGTGAATTCCGGGGGGTAGAGACCCAGTACTTC. Amino acid sequence: CASSEFRGVETQYF.

Notes on this clonotype: The junction departs from the called germline gene at one end, perhaps through a read error. V is TRBV5-1 and J is TRBJ2-3, with TRBD1 identical over 10 bases. From germline, CDR1 is SGHRS and CDR2 YFSETQ. This CDR3 spans 13 amino acids. DNA of the CDR3: TGCGCCAGCAGTGGACAGGGGGGAGATACGCAGTCTTTT. Its translation: CASSGQGGDTQSF.

The rearrangement uses TRBV20-1 and TRBJ2-7, with no clear D. Per germline, CDR1 DFQATT and CDR2 SNEGSKA (reference sequence). With 1 base removed from V and 3 bases from J, the gap between germline ends came to 16 bases. The CDR3 has 15 residues. The CDR3 DNA sequence: TGCAGTGCTAGAGCCACCGACAAATGGGACTACGAGCAGTACTTC. Amino acid sequence: CSARATDKWDYEQYF.

The V call is TRBV12-3 or TRBV12-4, the J call TRBJ2-7, with 10 bases matching TRBD2. The CDR3 runs to 16 residues. Trimming removed 5 bases from V and 0 bases from J; junction bases left unmatched: 7. CDR3 bases: TGTGCCAGCAGTCCACAGGGACTAGCGAGCTCCTACGAGCAGTACTTC. This codes for CASSPQGLASSYEQYF.

The chain recombines TRBV5-5 with TRBJ2-3; unclear D gene. Germline V gives CDR1 SGHKS, CDR2 YYEKEE (reference sequence). The CDR3 is made up of 14 amino acids. V lost 2 bases and J lost 5, with 12 bases in between. The CDR3 nucleotides are TGTGCCAGCAGCTTAGATAGAGCTCAAGATACGCAGTATTTT. This codes for CASSLDRAQDTQYF.

This clonotype came up many times. V and J are TRBV5-1 and TRBJ2-7; 9 positions match TRBD1. Trimming at V came to 5 bases and at J to 2 bases, leaving 5 bases not matched to a gene. The germline V gene encodes CDR1 SGHRS and CDR2 YFSETQ. The CDR3 runs 14 residues. CDR3 nucleotide sequence: TGCGCCAGCAGTTCGGGACAGGGTACCTACGAGCAGTACTTC. Protein: CASSSGQGTYEQYF.

The chain has TRBV7-6 and TRBJ2-2; D ambiguous. The CDR3 totals 15 residues. V shed 1 base and J shed 1 base, with 7 bases lying between them. Germline V gene data show CDR1 as SGHVS and CDR2 as FNYEAQ. The CDR3 DNA follows: TGTGCCAGCAGCTTAGGGACCATGAACACCGGGGAGCTGTTTTTT. As protein: CASSLGTMNTGELFF.

In its sample, this clonotype was seen many times. The gene calls are TRBV7-8 and TRBJ1-2, with D hard to call. The CDR3 has 14 amino acids. V was cut by 5 bases and J by 4 bases, with 14 bases left in between. Germline values: CDR1 SGHVS, CDR2 FQNEAQ. CDR3 nucleotides: TGTGCCAGCAGCCGCCCCGACGGGAGCTATGGCTACACCTTC. Translation gives CASSRPDGSYGYTF.

This clonotype was counted once. A much larger clone differs from this one at a single base, so this may be a read error. The chain is built from TRBV7-8 and TRBJ2-5; weak D call: TRBD1 (6 bases). Germline V lookup: CDR1 SGHVS, CDR2 FQNEAQ. The CDR3 runs 13 residues. The CDR3 coding sequence is TGTGCCAGCAGCTTAGACAGGGCGGAGACCCACTACTTC. Translation: CASSLDRAETHYF.